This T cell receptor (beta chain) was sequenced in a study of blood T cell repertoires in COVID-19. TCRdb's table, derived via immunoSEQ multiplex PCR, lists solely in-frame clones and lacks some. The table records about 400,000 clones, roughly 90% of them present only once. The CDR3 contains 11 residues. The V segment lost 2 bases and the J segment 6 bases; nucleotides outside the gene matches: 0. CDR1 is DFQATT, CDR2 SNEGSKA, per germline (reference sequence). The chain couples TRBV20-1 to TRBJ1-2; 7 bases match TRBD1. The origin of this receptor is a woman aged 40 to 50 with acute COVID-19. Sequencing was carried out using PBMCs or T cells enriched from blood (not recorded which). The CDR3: CSARQGDGYTF. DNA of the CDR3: TGCAGTGCTAGACAGGGGGATGGCTACACCTTC.